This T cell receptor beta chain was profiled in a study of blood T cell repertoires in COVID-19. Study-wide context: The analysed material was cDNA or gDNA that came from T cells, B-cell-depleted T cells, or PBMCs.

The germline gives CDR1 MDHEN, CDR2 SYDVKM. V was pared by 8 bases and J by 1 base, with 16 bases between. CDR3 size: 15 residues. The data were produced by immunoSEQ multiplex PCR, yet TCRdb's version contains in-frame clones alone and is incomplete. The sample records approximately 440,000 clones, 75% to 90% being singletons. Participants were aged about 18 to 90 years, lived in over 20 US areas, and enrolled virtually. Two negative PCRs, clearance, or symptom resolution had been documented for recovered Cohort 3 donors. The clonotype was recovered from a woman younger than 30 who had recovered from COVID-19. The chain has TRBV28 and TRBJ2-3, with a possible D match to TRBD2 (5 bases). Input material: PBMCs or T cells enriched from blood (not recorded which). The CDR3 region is CASLVAGKRTDTQYF. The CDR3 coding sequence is TGTGCCAGCCTCGTCGCGGGCAAACGCACAGATACGCAGTATTTT. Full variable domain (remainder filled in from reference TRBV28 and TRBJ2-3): DVKVTQSSRYLVKRTGEKVFLECVQDMDHENMFWYRQDPGLGLRLIYFSYDVKMKEKGDIPEGYSVSREKKERFSLILESASTNQTSMYLCASLVAGKRTDTQYFGPGTRLTVL.